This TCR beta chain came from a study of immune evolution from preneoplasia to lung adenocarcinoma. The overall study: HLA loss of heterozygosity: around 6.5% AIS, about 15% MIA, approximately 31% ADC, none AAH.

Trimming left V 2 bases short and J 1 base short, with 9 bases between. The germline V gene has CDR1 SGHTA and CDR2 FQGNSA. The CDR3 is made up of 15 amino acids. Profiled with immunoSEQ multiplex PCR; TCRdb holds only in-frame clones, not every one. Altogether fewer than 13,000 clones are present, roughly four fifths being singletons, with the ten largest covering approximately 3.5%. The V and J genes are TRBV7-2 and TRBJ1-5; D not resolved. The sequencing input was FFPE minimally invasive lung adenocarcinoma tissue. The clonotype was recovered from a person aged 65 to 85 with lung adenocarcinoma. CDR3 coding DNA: TGTGCCAGCAGCTTATGGGGTGGGAGCAATCAGCCCCAGCATTTT. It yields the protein CASSLWGGSNQPQHF.